This T cell receptor beta chain was recovered during a study of blood T cell repertoires in COVID-19. Turning to the study itself: The cDNA or gDNA used as material had been derived from T cells, B-cell-depleted T cells, or PBMCs.

TCRdb's table, derived via immunoSEQ multiplex PCR, lists solely in-frame clones and lacks some. The table lists around 160,000 clones, around 75% of them singletons. The sequencing input was peripheral blood. The sequence came from an elderly woman with acute or convalescent COVID-19.

CDR3 sequence (DNA): TGTGCCAGCAGCTCCCTAAACAGGGTAGCGGGAAACACCATATATTTT. It yields the protein CASSSLNRVAGNTIYF. The J gene is TRBJ1-3, the V gene TRBV7-8; possible D gene TRBD1, 6 bases. This CDR3 contains 16 residues. V lost 4 bases and J 4 bases, leaving 17 bases between the germline ends. The germline gives CDR1 SGHVS, CDR2 FQNEAQ. Based on the CDR3 plus reference TRBV7-8 and TRBJ1-3, the full variable domain is GAGVSQSPRYKVAKRGQDVALRCDPISGHVSLFWYQQALGQGPEFLTYFQNEAQLDKSGLPSDRFFAERPEGSVSTLKIQRTQQEDSAVYLCASSSLNRVAGNTIYFGEGSWLTVV.